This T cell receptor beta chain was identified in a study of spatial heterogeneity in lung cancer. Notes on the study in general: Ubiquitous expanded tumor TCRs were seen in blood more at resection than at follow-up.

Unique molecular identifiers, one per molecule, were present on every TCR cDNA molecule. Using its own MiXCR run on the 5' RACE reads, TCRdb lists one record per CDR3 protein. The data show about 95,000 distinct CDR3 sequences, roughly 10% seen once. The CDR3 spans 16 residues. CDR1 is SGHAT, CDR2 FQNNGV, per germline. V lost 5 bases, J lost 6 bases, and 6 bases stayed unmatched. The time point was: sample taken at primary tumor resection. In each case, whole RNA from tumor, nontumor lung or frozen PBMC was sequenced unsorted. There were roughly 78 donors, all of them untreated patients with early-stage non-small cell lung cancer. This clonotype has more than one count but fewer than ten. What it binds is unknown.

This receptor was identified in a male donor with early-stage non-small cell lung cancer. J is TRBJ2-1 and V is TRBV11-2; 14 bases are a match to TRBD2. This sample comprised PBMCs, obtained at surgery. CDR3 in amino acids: CASSQTSGRVGNEQFF. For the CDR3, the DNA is TGTGCCAGCAGCCAGACTAGCGGGAGGGTCGGCAATGAGCAGTTCTTC.